The clone carrying this TCR beta chain came up once. CDR3 size: 14 residues. Trimming at V came to 7 bases and at J to 3 bases, leaving 4 bases not matched to a gene. From germline, CDR1 is MNHNY and CDR2 SVGAGI (reference sequence). This sample was included in a study of blood T cell repertoires in COVID-19. Across the study: From T cells, B-cell-depleted T cells, or PBMCs came the material, which was cDNA or gDNA.

Generated by immunoSEQ multiplex PCR, the TCRdb table keeps only in-frame clones and is missing some. The data contain about 85,000 clones, 90% of them singletons. The receptor was isolated from an elderly woman with active or convalescent COVID-19. V and J are TRBV6-6 and TRBJ2-7; 12 nucleotides line up with TRBD2. Sequenced: peripheral blood. The CDR3, as DNA: TGTGCCAGCAACATACTAGCGGGGGGCTACGAGCAGTACTTC. Its translation: CASNILAGGYEQYF.